The 31 T cell receptor beta chains below all came from one sample that was sequenced in a study of control samples from healthy donors and cancer patients. TCRdb's table, derived via immunoSEQ multiplex PCR, lists solely in-frame clones and lacks some. The repertoire holds 100,000 to 150,000 clones, with over 80% as singletons. The sample consisted of PBMCs. The receptors were gathered from a man older than 75 with head and neck cancer.

The chain couples TRBV7-8 to TRBJ1-5; D is uncertain. Trimming cost V 2 bases and J 4 bases, with 3 bases left between them. This CDR3 contains 12 residues. The germline gives CDR1 SGHVS, CDR2 FQNEAQ. DNA of the CDR3: TGTGCCAGCAGCTTATTTAATCAGCCCCAGCATTTT. It translates to CASSLFNQPQHF.

The chain employs TRBV5-6 and TRBJ2-1; 7 nucleotides align to TRBD1. CDR1 is SGHDT and CDR2 is YYEEEE in the germline V gene. This CDR3 is built from 13 residues. V lost 7 bases and J lost 6; bases outside the gene matches: 7. CDR3 loop: CASFGTAFNEQFF. CDR3 DNA sequence: TGTGCCAGCTTTGGGACAGCCTTCAATGAGCAGTTCTTC.

Notes on this clone: This sample also contains other DNA sequences that code for the same CDR3. The V gene is TRBV27, the J gene TRBJ2-1; the D gene is possibly TRBD2 (6 bases). The CDR3 runs to 15 residues. V dropped 4 bases and J dropped 0 bases, with 10 bases sitting between them. Germline V gene sequence: CDR1 MNHEY, CDR2 SMNVEV (reference sequence). The CDR3 here is CASSSGSSSYNEQFF. The DNA of the CDR3 is TGTGCCAGCAGTTCCGGGAGTAGCTCCTACAATGAGCAGTTCTTC.

CDR3 sequence reads: CSGGQGFSDTQYF. Written as DNA, the CDR3 is TGCAGCGGGGGACAGGGGTTCTCAGATACGCAGTATTTT. V is TRBV29-1 and J is TRBJ2-3, with TRBD1 matching over 10 bases. After removal of 7 bases from V and 4 bases from J, the junction contained 5 bases not matched to a gene. From germline, CDR1 is SQVTM and CDR2 ANQGSEA. The CDR3 is made up of 13 amino acids.

This clone was seen a few times. The chain carries TRBV28 and TRBJ1-6, with 7 bases fitting TRBD1. This CDR3 comprises 14 residues. Trimming cost V 4 bases and J 5 bases; bases outside gene matches: 2. Per the germline V gene, CDR1 is MDHEN and CDR2 is SYDVKM. The CDR3 DNA reads as TGTGCCAGCAGTTCAACAGGGGATAATTCACCCCTCCACTTT. Translated: CASSSTGDNSPLHF.

The gene calls are TRBV30 and TRBJ1-2, with 7 bases lining up with TRBD1. V lost 4 bases, J lost 4 bases, and 6 bases stayed unmatched. CDR1 GTSNPN and CDR2 SVGIG come from the germline V gene (reference sequence). CDR3 length: 13 amino acids. The CDR3, as DNA: TGTGCCTGGAACAGCAGGGGGTCCTATGGCTACACCTTC. It codes for CAWNSRGSYGYTF.

This clone was picked up one time. The rearrangement links TRBV21-1 to TRBJ2-4; the D call TRBD2 from the table was never checked on the DNA. TRBV21-1 is a pseudogene segment. The CDR3 is made up of 19 amino acids. In nucleotides, the CDR3 is TGTGCCAGCGAACAGGGGGAGCGGGAGGACGCTGGAGCCAAAAACATTCAGTACTTC. This translates into CASEQGEREDAGAKNIQYF.

The chain uses TRBV4-1 and TRBJ2-3, with D tentatively TRBD2 (6 bases). This CDR3 comprises 17 residues. Trimming took off 2 bases at V and 4 bases at J, with 19 bases between the two ends. The germline V gene has CDR1 MGHRA and CDR2 YSYEKL. The CDR3 loop is CASSQKGAGYQADTQYF. The CDR3 DNA is TGCGCCAGCAGCCAAAAAGGGGCGGGATATCAAGCAGATACGCAGTATTTT.

The rearrangement joins TRBV19 to TRBJ1-5, with TRBD1 identical over 9 bases. Germline loops: CDR1 LNHDA, CDR2 SQIVND (reference sequence). The trim removed 6 bases at V and 2 bases at J, leaving 5 bases unmatched. This CDR3 has 15 amino acids. The CDR3 DNA reads as TGTGCCAGTAGACCACAGGGGGCAGGCAATCAGCCCCAGCATTTT. Protein product: CASRPQGAGNQPQHF.

The V and J genes are TRBV15 and TRBJ2-3; the match to TRBD2 covers 9 bases. The CDR3 runs 15 residues. The V gene end was trimmed by 2 bases and the J gene end by 2 bases; junction bases not matched to a gene: 2. CDR1 and CDR2 from the germline V gene are LNHNV and YYDKDF (reference sequence). This CDR3 is CATSRSGGITDTQYF. The CDR3, as DNA: TGTGCCACCAGCAGAAGCGGGGGGATCACAGATACGCAGTATTTT.

The chain joins TRBV12-5 to TRBJ2-1, with a tentative D call TRBD2 (6 bases). Germline loops: CDR1 LGHNT, CDR2 FRNRAP. CDR3 size: 15 residues. Trimming shortened V by 3 bases and J by 2 bases, and 11 bases separated the two germline ends. The CDR3 DNA reads TGTGCTAGTGGTTTTCGGAGGGCCCCCTACAATGAGCAGTTCTTC. It yields the protein CASGFRRAPYNEQFF.

The J gene is TRBJ2-3, the V gene TRBV4-1; TRBD1 matches 12 bases. The CDR3 sequence is 17 residues long. V was clipped by 5 bases and J by 2 bases; unmatched bases: 8. Looked up from germline, CDR1 is MGHRA and CDR2 is YSYEKL. CDR3 in DNA: TGCGCCAGCAGCGTAGGGGGACAGGGGGCTTTCACAGATACGCAGTATTTT. As protein: CASSVGGQGAFTDTQYF.

This sequence joins TRBV4-2 and TRBJ2-1; D might be TRBD2 (5 bases). The CDR3 sequence is 16 residues long. The V and J ends lost 0 bases and 7 bases respectively, with 16 bases between them. Germline V gives CDR1 LGHNA, CDR2 YNFKEQ. CDR3 region: CASSQDGSGTGNEQFF. In nucleotides, the CDR3 is TGTGCCAGCAGCCAAGATGGGAGCGGCACTGGGAATGAGCAGTTCTTC.

The CDR3 coding sequence is TGTGCCAGCAGTGCGACAGGGATCCATGGCTACACCTTC. This translates into CASSATGIHGYTF. The chain carries TRBV27 and TRBJ1-2, with TRBD1 matching 7 bases. After removal of 5 bases from V and 6 bases from J, the junction contained 6 bases not matched to a gene. Germline V CDR1 and CDR2: MNHEY, SMNVEV (reference sequence). The CDR3 extends over 13 amino acids.

The rearrangement links TRBV19 to TRBJ1-1; TRBD1 matches 10 bases. Germline V gene lookup returns CDR1 LNHDA and CDR2 SQIVND (reference sequence). J gave up 4 bases and V 4 bases, and 9 bases lay outside the gene matches. The CDR3 is 16 residues long. The CDR3 region is CASSKTGGASATEAFF. The CDR3 nucleotides read TGTGCCAGTAGTAAGACAGGGGGCGCGTCGGCCACTGAAGCTTTCTTT.

The gene calls are TRBV9 and TRBJ1-5, with D hard to call. V was clipped by 0 bases and J by 11 bases, with 12 bases between them. From germline, CDR1 is SGDLS and CDR2 YYNGEE. The CDR3 contains 13 residues. As DNA, the CDR3 is TGTGCCAGCAGCGTAGCTACGGGGAGCACCCAGCATTTT. Amino acids: CASSVATGSTQHF.

The chain recombines TRBV19 with TRBJ2-3; 10 bases map to TRBD2. V lost 6 bases, J lost 1 base, and 4 bases stayed unmatched. This CDR3 spans 15 amino acids. CDR1 and CDR2 (germline): LNHDA, SQIVND (reference sequence). For the CDR3, the DNA is TGTGCCAGTAGGAGTCTAGCGGGGGGCACAGATACGCAGTATTTT. This sequence encodes CASRSLAGGTDTQYF.

This clone was observed a few times. The V and J genes are TRBV12-3 or TRBV12-4 and TRBJ1-2; D gene unclear. V gave up 5 bases and J gave up 8 bases, with 9 bases separating them. CDR3 length: 11 amino acids. The CDR3 reads CASSASYGYTF. CDR3 DNA: TGTGCCAGCAGTGCCAGTTACGGCTACACCTTC.

V is TRBV6-1 and J is TRBJ2-3; D unclear. The length of the CDR3 is 15 residues. V dropped 2 bases and J dropped 2 bases, with 11 bases sitting between them. Looked up from germline, CDR1 is MNHNS and CDR2 is SASEGT. The CDR3 here is CASSEQITTTDTQYF. The CDR3 coding sequence is TGTGCCAGCAGTGAACAGATTACCACCACAGATACGCAGTATTTT.

The chain is built from TRBV9 and TRBJ2-7; D call uncertain. V dropped 4 bases and J dropped 3 bases, with 17 bases sitting between them. Germline CDR1 and CDR2: SGDLS and YYNGEE. The CDR3 runs 15 residues. The CDR3 DNA reads TGTGCCAGCAGCCCCTCCGGGCGTCAGAACTACGAGCAGTACTTC. As protein: CASSPSGRQNYEQYF. Full variable domain (missing parts from reference TRBV9 and TRBJ2-7): DSGVTQTPKHLITATGQRVTLRCSPRSGDLSVYWYQQSLDQGLQFLIQYYNGEERAKGNILERFSAQQFPDLHSELNLSSLELGDSALYFCASSPSGRQNYEQYFGPGTRLTVT.

The chain uses TRBV30 and TRBJ2-1, with 9 bases fitting TRBD1. The CDR3 contains 17 residues. Looked up from germline, CDR1 is GTSNPN and CDR2 is SVGIG (reference sequence). After removal of 0 bases from V and 3 bases from J, the junction contained 9 bases not matched to a gene. The DNA for the CDR3 is TGTGCCTGGAGTGTTTGGGACAGGGCCCAAGGCTACAATGAGCAGTTCTTC. This gives the protein CAWSVWDRAQGYNEQFF.

This clone appeared a single time. The J gene is TRBJ2-3, the V gene TRBV10-1; 8 positions match TRBD2. V was clipped by 5 bases and J by 5 bases; unmatched bases: 9. Germline assignment: CDR1 WNHNN and CDR2 SYGVQD (reference sequence). The CDR3 spans 15 residues. The CDR3 DNA reads as TGCGCCAGCAGTCCTCCCGGGGGGGGGCGAGATACGCAGTATTTT. Protein sequence: CASSPPGGGRDTQYF.

The chain joins TRBV5-5 to TRBJ1-3; no clear D. This CDR3 has 16 amino acids. The V end was cut by 4 bases, the J end by 0 bases, with 14 bases between. Per germline, CDR1 SGHKS and CDR2 YYEKEE (reference sequence). DNA of the CDR3: TGTGCCAGCAGCCCCGCGGGTCAGCACTCTGGAAACACCATATATTTT. The encoded protein is CASSPAGQHSGNTIYF. The full variable domain, in which reference TRBV5-5 and TRBJ1-3 provide the parts outside the CDR3, is DAGVTQSPTHLIKTRGQQVTLRCSPISGHKSVSWYQQVLGQGPQFIFQYYEKEERGRGNFPDRFSARQFPNYSSELNVNALLLGDSALYLCASSPAGQHSGNTIYFGEGSWLTVV.

The V and J genes are TRBV12-5 and TRBJ1-1; TRBD1 might be the D (5 bases). V lost 2 bases and J lost 0, with 10 bases in between. The germline V gene has CDR1 LGHNT and CDR2 FRNRAP. The CDR3 spans 15 residues. The CDR3 bases are TGTGCTAGTGGTTTGCCTCAAGGGGTGAACACTGAAGCTTTCTTT. It is translated as CASGLPQGVNTEAFF.

The chain uses TRBV12-5 and TRBJ1-1; 7 nucleotides align to TRBD1. Losses at the gene ends were 5 bases for V and 2 bases for J; bases not matched to a gene: 2. From germline, CDR1 is LGHNT and CDR2 FRNRAP. CDR3 length: 13 residues. CDR3 sequence reads: CASGLGGNTEAFF. The CDR3 coding sequence is TGTGCTAGTGGTCTAGGGGGCAACACTGAAGCTTTCTTT.

J is TRBJ2-2 and V is TRBV7-6, with D unclear. Trimming pared 5 bases from V and 0 bases from J, leaving 10 bases between. This CDR3 comprises 15 residues. Germline lookup yields CDR1 SGHVS and CDR2 FNYEAQ. The CDR3 region is CASSIAVSNTGELFF. In DNA form, the CDR3 reads TGTGCCAGCAGCATTGCCGTGTCGAACACCGGGGAGCTGTTTTTT.

The chain uses TRBV19 and TRBJ2-7; 8 bases line up with TRBD2. Germline V gives CDR1 LNHDA, CDR2 SQIVND (reference sequence). This CDR3 has 13 amino acids. After removal of 3 bases from V and 3 bases from J, the junction contained 1 base not matched to a gene. In DNA form, the CDR3 reads TGTGCCAGTAGTATTAGCGGGGTCTACGAGCAGTACTTC. It yields the protein CASSISGVYEQYF.

The chain uses TRBV5-1 and TRBJ2-5; 9 nucleotides align to TRBD1. CDR3 size: 14 residues. The germline gives CDR1 SGHRS, CDR2 YFSETQ. V trimming: 5 bases; J trimming: 5 bases; junction bases outside the gene matches: 7. The CDR3 spells CASRSTGGEETQYF. As DNA, the CDR3 is TGCGCCAGCAGATCAACAGGGGGCGAGGAGACCCAGTACTTC.

This chain connects TRBV11-2 to TRBJ2-7; D is uncertain. V dropped 2 bases and J dropped 3 bases, with 2 bases sitting between them. This CDR3 is 11 amino acids long. Germline CDR1 SGHAT, CDR2 FQNNGV. CDR3 loop: CASSLNYEQYF. For the CDR3, the DNA is TGTGCCAGCAGCTTAAACTACGAGCAGTACTTC.

The gene calls are TRBV7-9 and TRBJ1-2, with 9 bases aligning to TRBD1. V dropped 2 bases and J dropped 7; count of bases not matched to a gene: 8. Per germline, CDR1 SEHNR and CDR2 FQNEAQ (reference sequence). This CDR3 comprises 15 residues. The DNA for the CDR3 is TGTGCCAGCAGCTTAACCCAGGACAGGGGTGGTGGCTACACCTTC. It yields the protein CASSLTQDRGGGYTF.

The chain recombines TRBV4-3 with TRBJ1-2; no firm D call. CDR1 is LGHNA, CDR2 YSLEER, per germline. The V and J ends lost 5 bases and 2 bases respectively, with 12 bases between them. The CDR3 has 14 residues. The CDR3 bases are TGCGCCAGCAGCGTCAGCTTGGAGAACTATGGCTACACCTTC. Protein product: CASSVSLENYGYTF.